A single sample gave rise to the 31 T cell receptor beta chains below, sequenced in a study of response to subunit inactivated influenza vaccine. Each CDR3 protein is one row after TCRdb ran MiXCR on the RT-PCR reads. The repertoire holds 700,000 to 900,000 distinct CDR3 sequences, roughly 20% seen once, with 10% in the top ten. Sequencing was performed on PBMCs from blood, taken about 5 days after vaccination. The receptors originated from a man in his fifties who received an inactivated influenza vaccine.

The rearrangement joins TRBV27 to TRBJ2-3; the match to TRBD2 covers 14 bases. The CDR3 covers 19 residues. J gave up 3 bases and V 0 bases, and 8 bases lay outside the gene matches. Germline CDR1 and CDR2: MNHEY and SMNVEV (reference sequence). The CDR3 nucleotides read TGTGCCAGCAGTTTATCCGGGACTAGCGGGAGTGGTTATACAGATACGCAGTATTTT. This sequence encodes CASSLSGTSGSGYTDTQYF.

This chain uses TRBV5-1 with TRBJ2-7; 9 nucleotides agree with TRBD1. V lost 6 bases, J lost 2 bases, and 6 bases stayed unmatched. This CDR3 has 14 residues. Germline CDR1 is SGHRS and CDR2 is YFSETQ. CDR3 sequence reads: CASNRGQGAYEQYF. Here the CDR3 DNA reads TGCGCCAGCAACCGGGGACAGGGAGCCTACGAGCAGTACTTC.

This clonotype was recorded many times. The chain recombines TRBV7-2 with TRBJ2-7; 9 bases line up with TRBD2. J gave up 6 bases and V 5 bases, and 11 bases lay outside the gene matches. The length of the CDR3 is 15 residues. CDR1 is SGHTA and CDR2 is FQGNSA in the germline V gene. The CDR3 sequence: CASSPAGTSYGEQYF. CDR3 bases: TGTGCCAGCAGCCCAGCCGGGACTAGCTATGGCGAGCAGTACTTC.

In this sample, this clonotype turned up a few times. The V call is TRBV25-1, the J call TRBJ2-7; D perhaps matches TRBD2 (6 bases). This CDR3 is built from 13 residues. V lost 4 bases and J 5 bases, leaving 12 bases between the germline ends. Germline values: CDR1 MGHDK, CDR2 SYGVNS. CDR3 in amino acids: CASSGGGAHEQYF. In DNA form, the CDR3 reads TGTGCCAGCAGTGGTGGAGGGGCCCACGAGCAGTACTTC.

This clonotype has just a few counts. The chain recombines TRBV29-1 with TRBJ2-7; D perhaps matches TRBD2 (6 bases). V dropped 4 bases and J dropped 0 bases, with 13 bases sitting between them. This CDR3 is built from 14 residues. Germline V gene sequence: CDR1 SQVTM, CDR2 ANQGSEA. DNA for the CDR3: TGCAGCGTTGGTGGTAGCGGCACCTCCTACGAGCAGTACTTC. It yields the protein CSVGGSGTSYEQYF.

The chain joins TRBV28 to TRBJ2-5; D is possibly TRBD1 or TRBD2 (5 bases each). The CDR3 has 12 residues. Germline assignment: CDR1 MDHEN and CDR2 SYDVKM. Trimming took off 8 bases at V and 7 bases at J, with 14 bases between the two ends. This CDR3 is CASQGTPGTQYF. The CDR3 coding sequence is TGTGCCAGCCAAGGGACCCCAGGGACCCAGTACTTC.

The chain combines TRBV10-3 with TRBJ2-5; 11 bases line up with TRBD2. V lost 5 bases to trimming and J lost 2 bases; unmatched junction nucleotides: 4. CDR3 length: 15 residues. From germline, CDR1 is ENHRY and CDR2 SYGVKD. CDR3 residues: CAISLAGGPQETQYF. The CDR3 DNA reads TGTGCCATCAGTCTAGCGGGGGGCCCTCAAGAGACCCAGTACTTC.

The chain carries TRBV19 and TRBJ1-1, with D perhaps matching TRBD1 (5 bases). V was pared by 1 base and J by 3 bases, with 6 bases between. The CDR3 extends over 13 amino acids. Germline V gene data show CDR1 as LNHDA and CDR2 as SQIVND (reference sequence). The CDR3 DNA sequence: TGTGCCAGTAGTATAGTAGGGGACACTGAAGCTTTCTTT. Its protein is CASSIVGDTEAFF.

Only a few counts were recorded for this clonotype. The chain recombines TRBV6-1 with TRBJ2-5; 7 nucleotides line up with TRBD1. Trimming took 3 bases from V and 2 from J; bases not matched to a gene: 6. The CDR3 consists of 15 residues. Germline V gives CDR1 MNHNS, CDR2 SASEGT. DNA for the CDR3: TGTGCCAGCAGTGACCGGGACAGCGTACAAGAGACCCAGTACTTC. Residues: CASSDRDSVQETQYF.

In this sample, this clonotype turned up many times. The V gene is TRBV27, the J gene TRBJ1-6; D is ambiguous. Trimming removed 0 bases from V and 0 bases from J, with 12 bases in between. The CDR3 runs to 18 residues. Germline CDR1 is MNHEY and CDR2 is SMNVEV (reference sequence). The CDR3 reads CASSLSVGISSYNSPLHF. In nucleotides, the CDR3 is TGTGCCAGCAGTTTATCTGTCGGAATAAGCTCCTATAATTCACCCCTCCACTTT.

The gene calls are TRBV12-3 or TRBV12-4 and TRBJ2-7; either TRBD1 or TRBD2 may fit D (5 bases each). The ends were cut back, 9 bases at V and 5 bases at J, with 20 bases in the middle. This CDR3 region has 14 residues. The CDR3 sequence: CARRDRETFHEQYF. The DNA of the CDR3 is TGTGCCAGACGGGACCGAGAAACGTTTCACGAGCAGTACTTC.

This clonotype was recorded many times. The chain combines TRBV29-1 with TRBJ1-5; 7 bases agree with TRBD1. This CDR3 spans 14 amino acids. The junction had 5 bases not matched to a gene; V was cut back by 6 bases and J by 0 bases. The V gene's germline CDR1 is SQVTM and CDR2 ANQGSEA. CDR3 nucleotide sequence: TGCAGCGTAGAGACAGGGTATAGCAATCAGCCCCAGCATTTT. Its protein is CSVETGYSNQPQHF.

J is TRBJ2-3 and V is TRBV20-1, with 10 bases matching TRBD2. V was pared by 5 bases and J by 5 bases, with 10 bases of the junction left unmatched. The germline CDR1 and CDR2 sequences are DFQATT and SNEGSKA (reference sequence). The CDR3 loop spans 15 amino acids. CDR3 DNA: TGCAGTGCTGAGAAAGCGGGGGGGCTTGGAGATACGCAGTATTTT. Amino acid sequence: CSAEKAGGLGDTQYF.

This clonotype was found a few times. The V and J genes are TRBV4-2 and TRBJ2-7; weak D call: TRBD2 (6 bases). CDR3 size: 16 residues. V was cut by 0 bases and J by 3 bases, with 15 bases left in between. Germline V gene data show CDR1 as LGHNA and CDR2 as YNFKEQ. This CDR3 reads CASSQDSGGTLYEQYF. The CDR3 DNA sequence: TGTGCCAGCAGCCAAGATTCCGGGGGAACCCTCTACGAGCAGTACTTC.

The V call is TRBV12-3 or TRBV12-4, the J call TRBJ1-1; tentative D call: TRBD1 (6 bases). Trimming pared 7 bases from V and 1 base from J, leaving 13 bases between. The CDR3 loop spans 14 amino acids. The CDR3 is CASTWGGRNTEAFF. The CDR3 nucleotides are TGTGCCAGCACCTGGGGGGGGCGGAACACTGAAGCTTTCTTT.

This sequence joins TRBV15 and TRBJ1-5, with a tentative D call TRBD1 (6 bases). The CDR3 runs to 16 residues. Looked up from germline, CDR1 is LNHNV and CDR2 is YYDKDF (reference sequence). The V gene lost 3 bases and the J gene lost 3 bases, with 15 bases spanning the gap. The CDR3 here is CATSRRTASFNQPQHF. CDR3 DNA: TGTGCCACCAGCAGGAGGACAGCCTCTTTCAATCAGCCCCAGCATTTT.

This clonotype was seen a few times. The chain combines TRBV12-3 or TRBV12-4 with TRBJ1-2, with no clear D. V lost 5 bases, J lost 4 bases, and 8 bases lay in between. This CDR3 has 12 amino acids. For the CDR3, the DNA is TGTGCCAGCAGTCCTGCGACCTATGGCTACACCTTC. This encodes CASSPATYGYTF.

V and J are TRBV5-5 and TRBJ2-1, with D tentatively TRBD1 (5 bases). Looked up from germline, CDR1 is SGHKS and CDR2 is YYEKEE (reference sequence). The CDR3 length is 13 residues. V lost 1 base and J lost 6, with 8 bases in between. In DNA form, the CDR3 reads TGTGCCAGCAGCTTGTCACAGGCCAATGAGCAGTTCTTC. This gives the protein CASSLSQANEQFF.

The genes are TRBV29-1 and TRBJ2-7; D is unresolved. The CDR3 length is 12 residues. Germline V gives CDR1 SQVTM, CDR2 ANQGSEA. The V end was cut by 5 bases, the J end by 0 bases, with 8 bases between. The CDR3 coding sequence is TGCAGCGTTTTCGGAGTCTCCTACGAGCAGTACTTC. This translates into CSVFGVSYEQYF.

This sequence joins TRBV7-8 and TRBJ2-1; D might be TRBD2 (7 bases). The germline V and J ends were trimmed by 4 bases and 0 bases, with 13 bases remaining between them. The CDR3 runs to 16 residues. The V gene's germline CDR1 is SGHVS and CDR2 FQNEAQ. The CDR3 here is CASSSPGGPSYNEQFF. CDR3 coding DNA: TGTGCCAGCAGCTCTCCGGGGGGCCCCTCCTACAATGAGCAGTTCTTC.

This clonotype was counted a few times. The chain joins TRBV5-6 to TRBJ1-1; perhaps TRBD1 as D (5 bases). Trimming shortened V by 2 bases and J by 10 bases, and 9 bases separated the two germline ends. Looked up from germline, CDR1 is SGHDT and CDR2 is YYEEEE. The CDR3 extends over 11 amino acids. The CDR3 coding sequence is TGTGCCAGCAGCTTCGCGGGGGTAGCTTTCTTT. It codes for CASSFAGVAFF.

The chain uses TRBV7-8 and TRBJ2-7; 7 nucleotides line up with TRBD1. Germline V lookup: CDR1 SGHVS, CDR2 FQNEAQ. Trimming cost V 6 bases and J 5 bases; bases outside gene matches: 7. The CDR3 loop spans 13 amino acids. The CDR3 coding sequence is TGTGCCAGCAGTCGCCAGGGGGTCGACGAGCAGTACTTC. Translating it yields CASSRQGVDEQYF.

The rearrangement links TRBV29-1 to TRBJ2-7, with a tentative D call TRBD2 (6 bases). This CDR3 comprises 13 residues. The V and J ends lost 7 bases and 3 bases respectively, with 16 bases between them. The germline gives CDR1 SQVTM, CDR2 ANQGSEA. CDR3 sequence: CSADGDSGYEQYF. The CDR3 DNA sequence: TGCAGCGCCGACGGGGATAGCGGCTACGAGCAGTACTTC.

This clonotype was detected only a few times. The J gene is TRBJ2-5, the V gene TRBV6-5; D might be TRBD1 (5 bases). The V gene lost 1 base and the J gene lost 7 bases, with 16 bases spanning the gap. The CDR3 has 15 amino acids. Germline V gives CDR1 MNHEY, CDR2 SVGAGI. The CDR3 sequence is CASSYFAQRQGTQYF. The CDR3 DNA reads TGTGCCAGCAGTTACTTTGCCCAGCGCCAGGGGACCCAGTACTTC.

The chain is built from TRBV4-2 and TRBJ2-2, with 9 bases lining up with TRBD2. The CDR3 has 19 residues. V lost 4 bases and J lost 4; bases outside the gene matches: 16. Germline V gene data show CDR1 as LGHNA and CDR2 as YNFKEQ. The CDR3 nucleotides are TGTGCCAGCAGCCGAGGTAGCGGGGGCTATCTGCTTCGCACCGGGGAGCTGTTTTTT. Translating it yields CASSRGSGGYLLRTGELFF.

This clonotype was seen ten or more times. The V and J genes are TRBV28 and TRBJ2-5; D possibly uses TRBD1 or TRBD2 (6 bases each). V was pared by 3 bases and J by 1 base, with 15 bases between. Germline loops: CDR1 MDHEN, CDR2 SYDVKM. This CDR3 comprises 16 residues. Here the CDR3 reads CASSFRDLGAQETQYF. In DNA form, the CDR3 reads TGTGCCAGCAGTTTCCGGGACTTGGGGGCCCAAGAGACCCAGTACTTC.

Of note for this clonotype: Mismatch with germline at one junction end may stem from a read error. The chain is built from TRBV7-7 and TRBJ2-5; 8 nucleotides agree with TRBD1. The CDR3 sequence is 15 residues long. Per germline, CDR1 SSHAT and CDR2 FNYEAQ (reference sequence). The CDR3 DNA reads as TGTGCTAGCAGCTTAGCCCCAGGGGGCCAGGAGACCCAGTACTTC. As protein: CASSLAPGGQETQYF. The full variable domain, completed using reference TRBV7-7 and TRBJ2-5, is GAGVSQSPRYKVTKRGQDVTLRCDPISSHATLYWYQQALGQGPEFLTYFNYEAQPDKSGLPSDRFSAERPEGSISTLTIQRTEQRDSAMYRCASSLAPGGQETQYFGPGTRLLVL.

This clonotype was seen at least ten times. V gene TRBV6-5 combines with J gene TRBJ2-1, with TRBD1 matching 7 bases. Looked up from germline, CDR1 is MNHEY and CDR2 is SVGAGI. This CDR3 region has 14 residues. With 2 bases clipped from V and 5 bases from J, the junction kept 3 bases outside the gene matches. The CDR3 loop reads CASSYRGLDNEQFF. CDR3 DNA sequence: TGTGCCAGCAGTTACAGGGGGCTGGACAATGAGCAGTTCTTC.

The chain has TRBV20-1 and TRBJ2-1; tentative D call: TRBD2 (7 bases). CDR1 is DFQATT, CDR2 SNEGSKA, per germline (reference sequence). The CDR3 consists of 14 residues. The ends were cut back, 3 bases at V and 3 bases at J, with 12 bases in the middle. The CDR3 DNA follows: TGCAGTGCTAGGGGGGGGGCGAACTACAATGAGCAGTTCTTC. Translating gives CSARGGANYNEQFF.

The V gene is TRBV12-3 or TRBV12-4, the J gene TRBJ1-1; TRBD1 might be the D (5 bases). There are 14 residues in the CDR3. V shed 5 bases and J shed 7 bases, with 17 bases lying between them. CDR3 sequence (DNA): TGTGCCAGCAGTCCTGGGACCGCCGACCTTGAAGCTTTCTTT. Protein product: CASSPGTADLEAFF.

The J gene is TRBJ2-7, the V gene TRBV20-1, with D uncertain. V lost 3 bases to trimming and J lost 5 bases, with 8 bases between them. Germline CDR1 reads DFQATT; CDR2 reads SNEGSKA (reference sequence). The CDR3 consists of 11 residues. Here the CDR3 reads CSASFPHEQYF. The DNA for the CDR3 is TGCAGTGCTAGTTTTCCCCACGAGCAGTACTTC.